This T cell receptor beta chain was sequenced during a study of blood T cell repertoires in COVID-19. The protocol was immunoSEQ multiplex PCR, while the TCRdb copy is restricted to in-frame clones and leaves out a portion. The top ten hold 1.5% to 2% of the sample, which has more than 250,000 clones, around 88% seen once. This clonotype originated in a woman aged 30 to 39 with COVID-19, enrolled during active disease. Sequenced sample: peripheral blood.

The CDR3 DNA follows: TGTGCCACCAGTGGGGGCAGGTACAATCAGCCCCAGCATTTT. The encoded protein is CATSGGRYNQPQHF. The rearrangement links TRBV24-1 to TRBJ1-5, with a tentative D call TRBD1 (5 bases). The CDR3 is made up of 14 amino acids. Trimming shortened V by 5 bases and J by 3 bases, and 10 bases separated the two germline ends. Germline values: CDR1 KGHDR, CDR2 SFDVKD.